Listed here are 20 T cell receptor beta chains from one sample, sequenced in a study of patients and donors after allogeneic stem cell transplantation. TCRdb recomputed calls from the RT-PCR reads with MiXCR, one row per CDR3 protein. The data contain 920,000 or so distinct CDR3 sequences, about a sixth of them seen just once; the ten biggest clones take up around 6%. The sequencing sample was made of blood, either unsorted or a sorted T cell fraction (not recorded which). The source is a human donor who was either an allogeneic HSCT recipient or a stem cell or donor lymphocyte infusion donor (not recorded which). It is not recorded whose cells these are; they may come from a transplant donor.

The chain recombines TRBV2 with TRBJ1-5; D is perhaps TRBD1 (6 bases). The CDR3 has 15 amino acids. V was shortened by 0 bases and J by 5 bases, with 11 bases between the two germline ends. From germline, CDR1 is SNHLY and CDR2 FYNNEI. In DNA form, the CDR3 reads TGTGCCAGCAGTGAAGCGGGGGCAGCCTATCAGCCCCAGCATTTT. This translates into CASSEAGAAYQPQHF.

The CDR3 region has the DNA TGTGCCAGCAGTGGATTTAGCGCCAGAACGGGAGAGACCCAGTACTTC. Translating it yields CASSGFSARTGETQYF. This chain joins TRBV25-1 and TRBJ2-5; tentative D call: TRBD2 (5 bases). Germline V gene data show CDR1 as MGHDK and CDR2 as SYGVNS. This CDR3 spans 16 amino acids. Trimming stripped 4 bases from V and 4 bases from J, with 19 bases between.

This clonotype occurred many times. The chain has TRBV18 and TRBJ1-1; TRBD1 matches 8 bases. V lost 4 bases to trimming and J lost 4 bases; unmatched junction nucleotides: 2. The CDR3 has 13 amino acids. The germline CDR1 and CDR2 sequences are KGHSH and LQKENI. CDR3 sequence (DNA): TGTGCCAGCTCACGGACAGGGAGCACTGAAGCTTTCTTT. Its protein product is CASSRTGSTEAFF.

The rearrangement joins TRBV3-1 to TRBJ2-5; 8 bases agree with TRBD2. V was pared by 2 bases and J by 5 bases, with 4 bases of the junction left unmatched. Germline V gene lookup returns CDR1 LGHDT and CDR2 YNNKEL (reference sequence). This CDR3 is built from 14 residues. The CDR3 DNA is TGTGCCAGCAGCCAACTAGCGGGTCCCGAGACCCAGTACTTC. Amino acid sequence: CASSQLAGPETQYF.

The chain recombines TRBV7-9 with TRBJ2-7, with D unclear. V was trimmed by 5 bases and J by 4 bases, leaving 9 bases between them. The germline gives CDR1 SEHNR, CDR2 FQNEAQ (reference sequence). This CDR3 region has 12 residues. The DNA of the CDR3 is TGTGCCAGCAGCGACGACGATTACGAGCAGTACTTC. This gives the protein CASSDDDYEQYF.

This clonotype was detected only a few times. This sequence joins TRBV9 and TRBJ2-5, with TRBD2 as a possible D gene (6 bases). V lost 3 bases and J lost 5, with 14 bases in between. Germline CDR1 is SGDLS and CDR2 is YYNGEE. The CDR3 contains 14 residues. The CDR3 here is CASSAGDFRETQYF. The CDR3 DNA reads as TGTGCCAGCAGCGCCGGGGACTTTCGGGAGACCCAGTACTTC.

The chain joins TRBV10-3 to TRBJ1-1, with D maybe TRBD1 (6 bases). Trimming removed 10 bases at V and 4 bases at J, with 13 bases between. CDR3 size: 12 residues. CDR1 is ENHRY and CDR2 is SYGVKD in the germline V gene. Here the CDR3 DNA reads TGTGCCACGCAGGGGCTTGGCACTGAAGCTTTCTTT. As protein: CATQGLGTEAFF.

The chain combines TRBV20-1 with TRBJ1-4; 7 nucleotides line up with TRBD1. This CDR3 contains 15 residues. CDR1 is DFQATT and CDR2 is SNEGSKA in the germline V gene (reference sequence). V gave up 5 bases and J gave up 8 bases; unmatched junction bases: 14. As DNA, the CDR3 is TGCAGTGCTTACGTCAAGACATCCAGGGGGGAAAAACTGTTTTTT. Amino acids: CSAYVKTSRGEKLFF.

V is TRBV7-3 and J is TRBJ2-1; the D is unclear. CDR1 is SGHTA, CDR2 FQGTGA, per germline. The CDR3 consists of 15 residues. The ends were cut back, 3 bases at V and 0 bases at J, with 9 bases in the middle. DNA of the CDR3: TGTGCCAGCAGCTTGTCGGTGGGCTCCTACAATGAGCAGTTCTTC. Its translation: CASSLSVGSYNEQFF.

This clonotype was seen a handful of times. The chain combines TRBV5-1 with TRBJ2-7; the match to TRBD1 covers 11 bases. Germline V gene data show CDR1 as SGHRS and CDR2 as YFSETQ. The CDR3 is made up of 14 amino acids. Trimming removed 6 bases from V and 3 bases from J; junction bases left unmatched: 5. CDR3 DNA: TGCGCCAGCAATTCCGGGACAGGGGGCTACGAGCAGTACTTC. Residues: CASNSGTGGYEQYF.

Many counts were recorded for this clonotype. CDR3 DNA sequence: TGTGCCAGCAGTATAAGACAGGGTTTCGGCACTGAAGCTTTCTTT. This sequence encodes CASSIRQGFGTEAFF. The chain recombines TRBV27 with TRBJ1-1; 7 nucleotides agree with TRBD1. CDR1 MNHEY and CDR2 SMNVEV come from the germline V gene (reference sequence). This CDR3 spans 15 amino acids. V shed 5 bases and J 4 bases; nucleotides not matched to a gene: 10.

There are a few counts of this clonotype. The J gene is TRBJ2-7, the V gene TRBV6-4, with D perhaps matching TRBD1 (5 bases). This CDR3 spans 18 amino acids. Germline values: CDR1 MRHNA, CDR2 SNTAGT. V was clipped by 0 bases and J by 4 bases, with 22 bases between them. The CDR3 region has the DNA TGTGCCAGCAGTGACTCGAAGGCTGACAGAGTGCGACAATACGAGCAGTACTTC. It codes for CASSDSKADRVRQYEQYF.

The chain combines TRBV10-3 with TRBJ2-7, with 11 bases that match TRBD2. J gave up 1 base and V 7 bases, and 3 bases lay outside the gene matches. Looked up from germline, CDR1 is ENHRY and CDR2 is SYGVKD. The CDR3 covers 14 residues. CDR3 coding DNA: TGTGCCATCACTGGGACTAGCGGTTCCTACGAGCAGTACTTC. This encodes CAITGTSGSYEQYF.

V usage is TRBV6-1 and J usage is TRBJ1-3; 8 bases align to TRBD1. Germline CDR1 MNHNS, CDR2 SASEGT. The CDR3 runs to 15 residues. Germline trimming cut 6 bases from V and 2 bases from J; bases unmatched to any gene: 6. The CDR3 reads CASSAQGAAGNTIYF. The DNA for the CDR3 is TGTGCCAGCAGCGCCCAGGGGGCGGCTGGAAACACCATATATTTT.

The chain is built from TRBV12-3 or TRBV12-4 and TRBJ1-2, with 8 bases fitting TRBD1. The length of the CDR3 is 16 residues. The J segment lost 8 bases and the V segment lost 6 bases, leaving 17 bases of the junction unmatched. CDR3 DNA sequence: TGTGCCAGCAGCCGGGTCTGGCAGGGGGCACCTGGAGGCTACACCTTC. This encodes CASSRVWQGAPGGYTF.

This clonotype was counted ten times or more. The CDR3 protein is CASSGEGETQYF. CDR3 sequence (DNA): TGTGCCAGCAGTGGGGAGGGGGAGACCCAGTACTTC. The chain carries TRBV12-3 or TRBV12-4 and TRBJ2-5; 7 bases align to TRBD2. This CDR3 is built from 12 residues. The trim removed 5 bases at V and 5 bases at J, leaving 2 bases unmatched.

This clonotype was seen ten or more times. V gene TRBV20-1 combines with J gene TRBJ2-1; D gene ambiguous. Trimming removed 4 bases at V and 7 bases at J, with 5 bases between. The germline V gene has CDR1 DFQATT and CDR2 SNEGSKA (reference sequence). The CDR3 has 10 amino acids. Here the CDR3 reads CSAIKNEQFF. CDR3 nucleotides: TGCAGTGCTATCAAGAATGAGCAGTTCTTC.

This clonotype was seen only a few times. J is TRBJ2-3 and V is TRBV12-3 or TRBV12-4; 16 bases agree with TRBD2. The CDR3 totals 15 residues. After removal of 4 bases from V and 14 bases from J, the junction contained 9 bases not matched to a gene. CDR3 region: CASSSGTSGGAAMYF. CDR3 DNA sequence: TGTGCCAGCAGTTCCGGGACTAGCGGGGGGGCGGCGATGTATTTT.

The V and J genes are TRBV27 and TRBJ1-2, with 7 bases matching TRBD1. CDR3 length: 16 amino acids. Trimming removed 5 bases from V and 7 bases from J; junction bases left unmatched: 16. Germline CDR1 and CDR2: MNHEY and SMNVEV (reference sequence). The CDR3 DNA sequence: TGTGCCAGCAGTCCGACAGGGAAAGGCTCTTCAGGTGGCTACACCTTC. Protein sequence: CASSPTGKGSSGGYTF.

This sequence joins TRBV29-1 and TRBJ2-1, with TRBD2 identical over 12 bases. Per germline, CDR1 SQVTM and CDR2 ANQGSEA. The CDR3 sequence is 15 residues long. V shed 4 bases and J 9 bases; nucleotides not matched to a gene: 10. The CDR3 DNA reads as TGCAGCGTTGTGTACGCTAGCGGGAGGGCTGGTGAGCAGTTCTTC. Translated: CSVVYASGRAGEQFF.